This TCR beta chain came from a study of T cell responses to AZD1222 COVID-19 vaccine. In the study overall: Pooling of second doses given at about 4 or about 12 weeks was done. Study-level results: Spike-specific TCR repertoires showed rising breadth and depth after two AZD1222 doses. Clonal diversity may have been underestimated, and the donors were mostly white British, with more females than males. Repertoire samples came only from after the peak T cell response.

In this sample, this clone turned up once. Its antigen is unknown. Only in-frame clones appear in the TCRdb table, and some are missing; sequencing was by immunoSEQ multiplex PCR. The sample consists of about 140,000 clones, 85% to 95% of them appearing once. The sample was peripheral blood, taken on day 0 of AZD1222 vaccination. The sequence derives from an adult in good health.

This CDR3 reads CASSPRVFGGDSGELFF. For the CDR3, the DNA is TGTGCCAGCAGCCCCCGAGTTTTTGGAGGGGACAGCGGGGAGCTGTTTTTT. This chain connects TRBV11-2 to TRBJ2-2; weak D call: TRBD1 (7 bases). The germline CDR1 and CDR2 sequences are SGHAT and FQNNGV. This CDR3 has 17 amino acids. The ends were cut back, 5 bases at V and 7 bases at J, with 23 bases in the middle.